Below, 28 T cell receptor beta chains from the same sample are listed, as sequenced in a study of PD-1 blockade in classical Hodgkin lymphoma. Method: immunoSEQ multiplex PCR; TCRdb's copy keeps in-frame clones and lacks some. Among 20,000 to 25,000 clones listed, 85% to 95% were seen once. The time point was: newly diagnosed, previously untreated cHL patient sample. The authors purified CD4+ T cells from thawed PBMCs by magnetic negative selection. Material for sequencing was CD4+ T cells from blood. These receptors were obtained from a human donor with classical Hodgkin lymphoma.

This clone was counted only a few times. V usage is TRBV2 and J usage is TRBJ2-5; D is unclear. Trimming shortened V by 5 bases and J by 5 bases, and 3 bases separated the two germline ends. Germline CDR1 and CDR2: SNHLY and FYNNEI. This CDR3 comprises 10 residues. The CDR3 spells CASSRETQYF. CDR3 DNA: TGTGCCAGCAGTAGGGAGACCCAGTACTTC.

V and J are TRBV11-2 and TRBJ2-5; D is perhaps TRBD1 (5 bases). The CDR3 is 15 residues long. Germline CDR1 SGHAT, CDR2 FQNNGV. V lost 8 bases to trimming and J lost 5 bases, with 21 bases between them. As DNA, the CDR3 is TGTGCCAGCGCTTTTAACCAGGGTTCCGGGGAGACCCAGTACTTC. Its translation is CASAFNQGSGETQYF.

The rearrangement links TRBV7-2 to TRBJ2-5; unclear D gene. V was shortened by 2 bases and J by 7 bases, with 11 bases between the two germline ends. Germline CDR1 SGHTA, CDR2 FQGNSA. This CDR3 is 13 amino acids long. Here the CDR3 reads CASSLRDGGTQYF. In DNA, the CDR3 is TGTGCCAGCAGCTTAAGAGACGGCGGGACCCAGTACTTC.

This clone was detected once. The CDR3 bases are TGTGCCAGCAGGGGACAGTCCTACGAGCAGTACTTC. Translated: CASRGQSYEQYF. The chain is built from TRBV6-1 and TRBJ2-7; 7 bases are a match to TRBD1. After removal of 6 bases from V and 1 base from J, the junction contained 0 bases not matched to a gene. Germline CDR1 reads MNHNS; CDR2 reads SASEGT. This CDR3 is 12 amino acids long.

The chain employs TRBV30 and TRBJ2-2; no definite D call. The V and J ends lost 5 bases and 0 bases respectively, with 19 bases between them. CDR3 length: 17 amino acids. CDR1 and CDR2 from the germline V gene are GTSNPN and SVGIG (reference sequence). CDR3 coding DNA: TGTGCCTGGGGTACCGGCCCTGGACGAACGAACACCGGGGAGCTGTTTTTT. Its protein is CAWGTGPGRTNTGELFF.

The CDR3 is CASTPGVWSGGWYF. CDR3 coding DNA: TGTGCCAGCACCCCTGGTGTATGGAGCGGGGGATGGTACTTC. The chain is built from TRBV7-2 and TRBJ2-5; 8 nucleotides align to TRBD2. This CDR3 region has 14 residues. Germline CDR1 reads SGHTA; CDR2 reads FQGNSA. Unmatched junction bases numbered 17, after V lost 7 bases and J lost 13 bases. The full variable domain, in which reference TRBV7-2 and TRBJ2-5 provide the parts outside the CDR3, is GAGVSQSPSNKVTEKGKDVELRCDPISGHTALYWYRQSLGQGLEFLIYFQGNSAPDKSGLPSDRFSAERTGGSVSTLTIQRTQQEDSAVYLCASTPGVWSGGWYFGPGTRLLVL.

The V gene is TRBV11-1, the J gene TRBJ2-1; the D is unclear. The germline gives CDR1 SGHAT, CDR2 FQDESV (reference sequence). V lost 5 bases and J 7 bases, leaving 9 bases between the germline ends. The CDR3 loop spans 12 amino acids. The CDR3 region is CASSRRGNEQFF. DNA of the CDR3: TGTGCCAGCAGCCGCAGAGGTAATGAGCAGTTCTTC.

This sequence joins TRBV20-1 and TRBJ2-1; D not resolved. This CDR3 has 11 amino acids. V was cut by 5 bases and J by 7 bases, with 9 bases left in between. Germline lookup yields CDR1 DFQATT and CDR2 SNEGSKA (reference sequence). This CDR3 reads CSAPLGNEQFF. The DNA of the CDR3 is TGCAGTGCTCCCCTTGGGAATGAGCAGTTCTTC.

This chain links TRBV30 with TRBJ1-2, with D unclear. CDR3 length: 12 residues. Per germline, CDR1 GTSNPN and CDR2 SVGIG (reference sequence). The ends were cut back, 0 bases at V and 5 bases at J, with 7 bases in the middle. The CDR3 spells CAWSVAWYGYTF. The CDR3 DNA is TGTGCCTGGAGTGTAGCGTGGTATGGCTACACCTTC.

CDR3 in amino acids: CASSLENSPLHF. CDR3 nucleotide sequence: TGTGCCAGCAGCTTAGAGAATTCACCCCTCCACTTT. This sequence joins TRBV7-9 and TRBJ1-6; D gene ambiguous. Trimming removed 1 base at V and 7 bases at J, with 2 bases between. From germline, CDR1 is SEHNR and CDR2 FQNEAQ (reference sequence). The CDR3 length is 12 residues. The full variable domain, rest sourced from reference TRBV7-9 and TRBJ1-6, is DTGVSQNPRHKITKRGQNVTFRCDPISEHNRLYWYRQTLGQGPEFLTYFQNEAQLEKSRLLSDRFSAERPKGSFSTLEIQRTEQGDSAMYLCASSLENSPLHFGNGTRLTVT.

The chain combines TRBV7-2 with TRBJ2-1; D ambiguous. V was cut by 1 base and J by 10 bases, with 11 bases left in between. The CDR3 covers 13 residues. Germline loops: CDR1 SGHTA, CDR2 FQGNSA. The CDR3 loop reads CASSLGPIGEQFF. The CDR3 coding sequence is TGTGCCAGCAGCTTAGGTCCTATCGGGGAGCAGTTCTTC.

CDR3 DNA sequence: TGTGCCAGCAGGAGGGCTAATGAAAAACTGTTTTTT. It codes for CASRRANEKLFF. The chain uses TRBV2 and TRBJ1-4, with D hard to call. This CDR3 comprises 12 residues. From germline, CDR1 is SNHLY and CDR2 FYNNEI. V was clipped by 6 bases and J by 3 bases, with 5 bases between them.

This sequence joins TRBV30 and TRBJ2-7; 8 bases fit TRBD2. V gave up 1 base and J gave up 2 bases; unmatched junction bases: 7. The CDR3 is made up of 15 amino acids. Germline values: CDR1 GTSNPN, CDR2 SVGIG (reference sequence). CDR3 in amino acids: CAWSGGTRVAYEQYF. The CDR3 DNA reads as TGTGCCTGGAGTGGGGGGACTAGAGTCGCCTACGAGCAGTACTTC. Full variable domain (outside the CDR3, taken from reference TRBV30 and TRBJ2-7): SQTIHQWPATLVQPVGSPLSLECTVEGTSNPNLYWYRQAAGRGLQLLFYSVGIGQISSEVPQNLSASRPQDRQFILSSKKLLLSDSGFYLCAWSGGTRVAYEQYFGPGTRLTVT.

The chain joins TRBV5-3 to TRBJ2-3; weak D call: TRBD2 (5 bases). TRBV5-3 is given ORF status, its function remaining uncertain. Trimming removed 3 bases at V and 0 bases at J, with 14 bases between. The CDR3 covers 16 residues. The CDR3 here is CARSSTSFTSTDTQYF. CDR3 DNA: TGTGCCAGAAGCTCCACTAGTTTTACTAGCACAGATACGCAGTATTTT.

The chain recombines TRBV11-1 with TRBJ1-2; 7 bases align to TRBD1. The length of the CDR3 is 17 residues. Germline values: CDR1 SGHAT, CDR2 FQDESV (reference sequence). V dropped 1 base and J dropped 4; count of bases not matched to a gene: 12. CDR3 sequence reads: CASSLGAGGQWSYGYTF. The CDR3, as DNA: TGTGCCAGCAGCTTAGGGGCAGGGGGACAATGGAGCTATGGCTACACCTTC.

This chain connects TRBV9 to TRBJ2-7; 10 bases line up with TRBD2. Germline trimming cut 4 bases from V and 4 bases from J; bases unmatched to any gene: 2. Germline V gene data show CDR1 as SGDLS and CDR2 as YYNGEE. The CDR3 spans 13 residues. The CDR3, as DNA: TGTGCCAGCAGCCTGGGACTAGCGTACGAGCAGTACTTC. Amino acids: CASSLGLAYEQYF.

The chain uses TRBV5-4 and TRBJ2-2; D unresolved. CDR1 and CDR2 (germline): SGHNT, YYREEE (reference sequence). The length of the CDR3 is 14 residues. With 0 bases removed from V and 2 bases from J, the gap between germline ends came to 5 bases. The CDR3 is CASSLVSNTGELFF. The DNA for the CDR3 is TGTGCCAGCAGCTTGGTCTCCAACACCGGGGAGCTGTTTTTT.

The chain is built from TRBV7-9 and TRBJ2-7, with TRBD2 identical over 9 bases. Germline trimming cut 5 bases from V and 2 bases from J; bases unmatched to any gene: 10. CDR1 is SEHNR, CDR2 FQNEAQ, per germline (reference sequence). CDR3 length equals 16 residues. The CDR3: CASSKAGGPPPYEQYF. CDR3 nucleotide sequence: TGTGCCAGCAGCAAAGCGGGAGGCCCACCCCCCTACGAGCAGTACTTC.

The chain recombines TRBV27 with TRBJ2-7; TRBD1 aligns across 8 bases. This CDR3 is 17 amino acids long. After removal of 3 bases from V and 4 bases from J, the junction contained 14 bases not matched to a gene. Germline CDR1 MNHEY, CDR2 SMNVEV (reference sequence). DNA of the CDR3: TGTGCCAGCAGTTTCAACGGCCTCAGGGGGCGATCATACGAGCAGTACTTC. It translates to CASSFNGLRGRSYEQYF.

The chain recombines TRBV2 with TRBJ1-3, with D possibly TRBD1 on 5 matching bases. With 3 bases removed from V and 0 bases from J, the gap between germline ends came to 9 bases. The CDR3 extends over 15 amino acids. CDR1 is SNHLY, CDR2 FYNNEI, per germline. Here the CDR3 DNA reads TGTGCCAGCAGTGAGAGGGGAAGCTCTGGAAACACCATATATTTT. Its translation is CASSERGSSGNTIYF.

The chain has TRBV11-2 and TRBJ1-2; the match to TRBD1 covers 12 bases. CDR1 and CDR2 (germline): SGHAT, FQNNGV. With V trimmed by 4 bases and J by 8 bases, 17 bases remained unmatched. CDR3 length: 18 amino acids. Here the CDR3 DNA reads TGTGCCAGCAGCTCGAATAGGGGACAGGGGGCGGGTTGGAGGGGCTACACCTTC. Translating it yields CASSSNRGQGAGWRGYTF.

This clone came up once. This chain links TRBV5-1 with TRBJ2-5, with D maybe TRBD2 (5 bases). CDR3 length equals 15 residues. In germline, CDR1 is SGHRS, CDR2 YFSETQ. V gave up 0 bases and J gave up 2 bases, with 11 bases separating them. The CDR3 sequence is CASSLGPRAQETQYF. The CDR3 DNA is TGCGCCAGCAGCTTGGGACCGCGGGCTCAAGAGACCCAGTACTTC. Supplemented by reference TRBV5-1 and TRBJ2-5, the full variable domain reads KAGVTQTPRYLIKTRGQQVTLSCSPISGHRSVSWYQQTPGQGLQFLFEYFSETQRNKGNFPGRFSGRQFSNSRSEMNVSTLELGDSALYLCASSLGPRAQETQYFGPGTRLLVL.

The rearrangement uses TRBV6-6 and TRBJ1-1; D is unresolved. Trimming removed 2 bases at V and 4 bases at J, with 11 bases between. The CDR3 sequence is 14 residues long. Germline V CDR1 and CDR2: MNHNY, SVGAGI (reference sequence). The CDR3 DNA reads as TGTGCCAGCAGTTACGTGGACGGGAGCACTGAAGCTTTCTTT. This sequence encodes CASSYVDGSTEAFF.

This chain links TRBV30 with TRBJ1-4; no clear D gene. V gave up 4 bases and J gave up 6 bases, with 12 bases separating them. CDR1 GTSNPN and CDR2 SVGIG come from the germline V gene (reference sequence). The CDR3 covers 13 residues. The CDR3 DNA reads TGTGCCTGGAAGGGATCGCCCCATGAAAAACTGTTTTTT. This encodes CAWKGSPHEKLFF.

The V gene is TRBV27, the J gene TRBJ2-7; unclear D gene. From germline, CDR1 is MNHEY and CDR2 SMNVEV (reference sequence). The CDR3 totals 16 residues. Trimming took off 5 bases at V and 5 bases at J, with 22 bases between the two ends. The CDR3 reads CASSPTPRRMVHEQYF. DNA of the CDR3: TGTGCCAGCAGTCCCACCCCCCGCAGGATGGTGCACGAGCAGTACTTC.

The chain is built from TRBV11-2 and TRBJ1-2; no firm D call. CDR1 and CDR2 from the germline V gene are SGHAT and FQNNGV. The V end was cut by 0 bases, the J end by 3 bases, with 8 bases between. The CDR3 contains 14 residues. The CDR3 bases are TGTGCCAGCAGCTTAGATCGACAAGACTATGGCTACACCTTC. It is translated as CASSLDRQDYGYTF.

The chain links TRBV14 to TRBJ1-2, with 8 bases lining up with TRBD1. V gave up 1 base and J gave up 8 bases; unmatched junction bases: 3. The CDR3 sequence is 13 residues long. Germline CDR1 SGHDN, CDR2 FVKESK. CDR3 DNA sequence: TGTGCCAGCAGCCAAGTACAGGGGGGAGGCTACACCTTC. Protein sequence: CASSQVQGGGYTF.

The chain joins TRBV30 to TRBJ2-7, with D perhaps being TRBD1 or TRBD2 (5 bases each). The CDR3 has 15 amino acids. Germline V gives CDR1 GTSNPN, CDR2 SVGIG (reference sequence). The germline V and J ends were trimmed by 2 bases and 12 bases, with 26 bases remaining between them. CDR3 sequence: CAWSPQIRQTITPYF. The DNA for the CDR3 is TGTGCCTGGAGTCCCCAGATTCGACAGACTATAACGCCGTACTTC.